The rows below give T cell receptor beta chains drawn from one sample of a study of cytomegalovirus exposure and HLA in healthy donors. Sequencing used immunoSEQ multiplex PCR; TCRdb keeps in-frame clones, though not all of them. The repertoire includes around 300,000 clones, approximately 84% of them detected once, and roughly 2% sits in the top ten. Sequencing input: PBMCs. The receptor source for this set is a woman in her thirties or forties in good health and CMV-seropositive. CDR3s include the opening cysteine and the closing phenylalanine or tryptophan. The order of the fields is D gene, J gene, V gene, clone size, CDR3 protein, CDR3 DNA. The D gene is left open where the match is weak. The size entry is marked missing in some rows and otherwise reads once, few, many or a size class.

TRBD1 | TRBJ1-4 | TRBV9 | once | CASSVEGALREKLFF | TGTGCCAGCAGCGTAGAGGGGGCCCTTCGTGAAAAACTGTTTTTT
TRBD1 | TRBJ2-3 | TRBV6-6 | - | CASSYRTGGQADTQYF | TGTGCCAGCAGTTATAGGACAGGGGGACAGGCGGATACGCAGTATTTT
- | TRBJ2-2 | TRBV11-1 | - | CASSLDLNTGELFF | TGTGCCAGCAGCTTAGATTTAAACACCGGGGAGCTGTTTTTT
TRBD1 | TRBJ1-5 | TRBV4-3 | - | CGSFLGQDNQPQHF | TGCGGCAGCTTCCTAGGACAGGACAATCAGCCCCAGCATTTT
- | TRBJ2-7 | TRBV28 | - | CASSPRVYEQYF | TGTGCCAGCAGTCCCAGGGTATACGAGCAGTACTTC
- | TRBJ1-1 | TRBV30 | once | CACTSNTEAFF | TGTGCCTGTACATCGAACACTGAAGCTTTCTTT
- | TRBJ1-2 | TRBV20-1 | - | CSARDGGYTF | TGCAGTGCTAGAGACGGTGGCTACACCTTC
TRBD2 | TRBJ2-7 | TRBV18 | - | CASLGTSGPYEQYF | TGTGCCAGCCTCGGGACTAGCGGACCCTACGAGCAGTACTTC
TRBD1 | TRBJ1-6 | TRBV19 | - | CASSAGQGSLSPLHF | TGTGCCAGTAGTGCCGGACAGGGTTCCCTTTCACCCCTCCACTTT
TRBD1 | TRBJ2-1 | TRBV4-3 | - | CASSQEGTGGSYNEQFF | TGCGCCAGCAGCCAAGAGGGAACAGGGGGCTCCTACAATGAGCAGTTCTTC
- | TRBJ2-1 | TRBV7-2 | - | CASSLQENGGNEQFF | TGTGCCAGCAGCTTACAGGAAAATGGTGGGAATGAGCAGTTCTTC
TRBD2 | TRBJ2-7 | TRBV11-3 | - | CASSKIAGIYEQYF | TGTGCCAGCAGCAAAATAGCGGGGATATACGAGCAGTACTTC
- | TRBJ2-3 | TRBV13 | - | CASSFSVLTDTQYF | TGTGCCAGCAGCTTTTCGGTCCTCACAGATACGCAGTATTTT
- | TRBJ1-2 | TRBV7-9 | - | CASSLDSLYGYTF | TGTGCCAGCAGCTTAGACAGCCTCTATGGCTACACCTTC
- | TRBJ2-7 | TRBV11-2 | few | CASSPGYEQYF | TGTGCCAGCAGCCCCGGTTACGAGCAGTACTTC
TRBD1 | TRBJ1-4 | TRBV9 | few | CASSARGLGEKLFF | TGTGCCAGCAGCGCCAGGGGGCTTGGGGAAAAACTGTTTTTT
- | TRBJ1-3 | TRBV7-9 | - | CASSSTGTFSGNTIYF | TGTGCCAGCAGCTCAACAGGGACGTTCTCTGGAAACACCATATATTTT
TRBD1 | TRBJ2-1 | TRBV4-3 | - | CASSKLRDRVVDEQFF | TGCGCCAGCAGCAAGCTCCGGGACAGGGTCGTCGATGAGCAGTTCTTC
TRBD2 | TRBJ2-5 | TRBV11-2 | - | CASSSGLAGGETQYF | TGTGCCAGCAGCTCGGGACTAGCGGGAGGAGAGACCCAGTACTTC
TRBD1 | TRBJ1-2 | TRBV9 | - | CASSGTGIDGYTF | TGTGCCAGCAGCGGGACAGGCATCGATGGCTACACCTTC
- | TRBJ1-1 | TRBV7-3 | few | CASSFSANTEAFF | TGTGCCAGCAGCTTTAGTGCGAACACTGAAGCTTTCTTT
TRBD2 | TRBJ2-3 | TRBV2 | - | CASTIAGTSTDTQYF | TGTGCCAGCACGATAGCGGGGACGAGCACAGATACGCAGTATTTT
TRBD1 | TRBJ2-3 | TRBV19 | once | CASSITPRGKGTDTQYF | TGTGCCAGTAGTATAACCCCCAGGGGGAAGGGAACAGATACGCAGTATTTT
- | TRBJ2-7 | TRBV4-1 | few | CASSQDFGTPIYEQYF | TGCGCCAGCAGCCAAGATTTCGGGACACCGATCTACGAGCAGTACTTC
- | TRBJ2-1 | TRBV4-3 | - | CASSQEGGEAEQFF | TGCGCCAGCAGCCAAGAAGGGGGAGAGGCTGAGCAGTTCTTC